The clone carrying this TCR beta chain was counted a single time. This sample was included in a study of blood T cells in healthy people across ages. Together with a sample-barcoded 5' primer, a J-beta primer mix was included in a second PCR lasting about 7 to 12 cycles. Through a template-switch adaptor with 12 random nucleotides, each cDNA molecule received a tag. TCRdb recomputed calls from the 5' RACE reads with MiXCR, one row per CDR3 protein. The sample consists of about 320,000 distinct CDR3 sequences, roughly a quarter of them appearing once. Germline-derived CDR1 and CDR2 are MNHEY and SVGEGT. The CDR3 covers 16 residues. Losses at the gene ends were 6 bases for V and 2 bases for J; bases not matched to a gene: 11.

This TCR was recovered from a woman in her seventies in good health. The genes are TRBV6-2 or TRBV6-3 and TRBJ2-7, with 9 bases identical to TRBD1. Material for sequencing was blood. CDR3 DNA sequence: TGTGCCAGCAGACGTCCAGCGGGACAGGGCCCCTACGAGCAGTACTTC. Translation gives CASRRPAGQGPYEQYF.